These 21 T cell receptor beta chains originate from one sample sequenced in a study. MiXCR was run by TCRdb on the 5' RACE reads, yielding one entry per CDR3 protein. Here the sample spans over 55,000 distinct CDR3 sequences, around 30% being singletons. Sequencing was performed on tumor-infiltrating naive CD4+ T cells sorted from the breast tumor. The subset here: naive CD4+ T cells, CD4+CD45RA+CD25-. The source of these receptors is a female donor with breast cancer.

The chain is built from TRBV20-1 and TRBJ2-1; 10 bases align to TRBD2. J lost 4 bases, V lost 4 bases, and 13 bases had no gene match. The germline V gene has CDR1 DFQATT and CDR2 SNEGSKA (reference sequence). The CDR3 consists of 17 residues. The CDR3 loop is CSATPYGSGRIYNEQFF. CDR3 nucleotide sequence: TGCAGTGCTACCCCTTATGGTAGCGGGAGGATATACAATGAGCAGTTCTTC.

This clonotype was counted between two and nine times. V is TRBV20-1 and J is TRBJ2-3, with 8 bases aligning to TRBD2. J was trimmed by 4 bases and V by 1 base; bases with no gene match: 7. Germline-derived CDR1 and CDR2 are DFQATT and SNEGSKA (reference sequence). The CDR3 spans 15 residues. The CDR3 spells CSARGAGVQPDTQYF. CDR3 DNA sequence: TGCAGTGCTAGAGGAGCGGGAGTTCAGCCAGATACGCAGTATTTT.

The chain is built from TRBV2 and TRBJ2-2; D ambiguous. The CDR3 covers 14 residues. CDR1 is SNHLY and CDR2 is FYNNEI in the germline V gene. The V end was cut by 10 bases, the J end by 0 bases, with 12 bases between. CDR3 sequence: CATARRSNTGELFF. The CDR3, as DNA: TGTGCCACCGCCAGGCGATCGAACACCGGGGAGCTGTTTTTT. Using reference TRBV2 and TRBJ2-2 for the parts outside the CDR3, the full variable domain is EPEVTQTPSHQVTQMGQEVILRCVPISNHLYFYWYRQILGQKVEFLVSFYNNEISEKSEIFDDQFSVERPDGSNFTLKIRSTKLEDSAMYFCATARRSNTGELFFGEGSRLTVL.

This clonotype was seen more than once but under ten times. The chain recombines TRBV5-1 with TRBJ2-2; D gene uncertain. CDR1 SGHRS and CDR2 YFSETQ come from the germline V gene. Trimming removed 1 base from V and 3 bases from J, with 10 bases in between. The CDR3 totals 15 residues. Written as DNA, the CDR3 is TGCGCCAGCAGCTTGTTACAGATCGACACCGGGGAGCTGTTTTTT. It encodes CASSLLQIDTGELFF.

The chain couples TRBV5-1 to TRBJ1-4; D is undetermined. CDR1 and CDR2 from the germline V gene are SGHRS and YFSETQ. Trimming cost V 1 base and J 3 bases, with 7 bases left between them. The CDR3 loop spans 14 amino acids. The CDR3 DNA is TGCGCCAGCAGCTTGAATCAGGCTAATGAAAAACTGTTTTTT. Translating gives CASSLNQANEKLFF.

The chain uses TRBV4-3 and TRBJ2-5, with TRBD1 matching 10 bases. V was clipped by 1 base and J by 6 bases; unmatched bases: 2. Germline CDR1 and CDR2: LGHNA and YSLEER. This CDR3 has 14 amino acids. The chain's CDR3 is CASSQATGGKTQYF. In DNA, the CDR3 is TGCGCCAGCAGCCAAGCGACAGGGGGCAAGACCCAGTACTTC.

The rearrangement links TRBV20-1 to TRBJ2-1; 7 bases map to TRBD2. The CDR3 runs to 15 residues. Germline V lookup: CDR1 DFQATT, CDR2 SNEGSKA (reference sequence). The V and J ends lost 2 bases and 6 bases, in that order; junction bases with no gene match: 10. This CDR3 reads CSARREGSWSNEQFF. CDR3 nucleotide sequence: TGCAGTGCTAGAAGGGAGGGGAGTTGGAGCAATGAGCAGTTCTTC.

This clonotype was picked up many times. V and J are TRBV7-6 and TRBJ2-1; 12 bases are shared with TRBD2. The CDR3 totals 19 residues. Looked up from germline, CDR1 is SGHVS and CDR2 is FNYEAQ. With 0 bases clipped from V and 7 bases from J, the junction kept 13 bases outside the gene matches. CDR3 bases: TGTGCCAGCAGCTTAGCGCGGCTAGCGGGAGGGCCATCGTTGAATGAGCAGTTCTTC. This gives the protein CASSLARLAGGPSLNEQFF.

Sample share makes this clonotype medium-sized (0.01 to 0.1%). The genes are TRBV7-2 and TRBJ2-5; 10 nucleotides match TRBD2. Germline assignment: CDR1 SGHTA and CDR2 FQGNSA. V trimming: 8 bases; J trimming: 4 bases; junction bases outside the gene matches: 7. This CDR3 has 14 residues. CDR3 amino acids: CASGASGRGETQYF. CDR3 nucleotide sequence: TGTGCCAGCGGGGCTAGCGGGAGAGGAGAGACCCAGTACTTC.

Worth noting for this clonotype: The CDR3 end shows no conserved phenylalanine or tryptophan, and so a read error is likely. The CDR3 DNA sequence: TGTGCCAGCAGCTTAGGGAGCGAGGTTAATGAGCAGTTCCTC. Residues: CASSLGSEVNEQFL. The chain employs TRBV11-1 and TRBJ2-1; D gene ambiguous. The ends were cut back, 1 base at V and 7 bases at J, with 11 bases in the middle. Germline-derived CDR1 and CDR2 are SGHAT and FQDESV (reference sequence). The CDR3 extends over 14 amino acids.

This clonotype is categorized as medium-sized. The chain couples TRBV5-1 to TRBJ2-1; TRBD2 is a possible D gene (5 bases). Looked up from germline, CDR1 is SGHRS and CDR2 is YFSETQ. V lost 4 bases and J lost 5, with 16 bases in between. CDR3 length: 15 amino acids. CDR3 in amino acids: CASSVDEGGHNEQFF. The CDR3, as DNA: TGCGCCAGCAGCGTGGATGAGGGCGGCCACAATGAGCAGTTCTTC.

The V call is TRBV5-4, the J call TRBJ2-3; 7 bases match TRBD2. J lost 1 base, V lost 6 bases, and 8 bases had no gene match. The CDR3 has 15 residues. Germline V gene lookup returns CDR1 SGHNT and CDR2 YYREEE (reference sequence). The CDR3 protein is CASTRWEGGTDTQYF. CDR3 DNA sequence: TGTGCCAGCACCAGATGGGAGGGAGGCACAGATACGCAGTATTTT.

The J gene is TRBJ1-5, the V gene TRBV28, with D hard to call. The CDR3 is 13 amino acids. Germline-derived CDR1 and CDR2 are MDHEN and SYDVKM. Between the trimmed V and J ends, which lost 3 bases and 5 bases, there was a span of 8 bases. CDR3 sequence (DNA): TGTGCCAGCAGTTTCCAGGAGGATCAGCCCCAGCATTTT. It is translated as CASSFQEDQPQHF.

This clonotype was seen a handful of times. The rearrangement joins TRBV6-5 to TRBJ1-1; D may be TRBD1 (6 bases). Germline V gene data show CDR1 as MNHEY and CDR2 as SVGAGI. The ends were cut back, 6 bases at V and 5 bases at J, with 22 bases in the middle. This CDR3 comprises 16 residues. CDR3 sequence reads: CASSPGVVKRWTEAFF. CDR3 DNA sequence: TGTGCCAGCAGCCCAGGGGTAGTGAAGCGGTGGACTGAAGCTTTCTTT.

This clonotype was seen repeatedly, ten times or more. J is TRBJ2-6 and V is TRBV15, with 9 bases that match TRBD1. Trimming removed 0 bases from V and 4 bases from J; junction bases left unmatched: 4. The CDR3 has 17 residues. Germline V gives CDR1 LNHNV, CDR2 YYDKDF (reference sequence). CDR3 DNA sequence: TGTGCCACCAGCAGAGATGGGACAGGGCGAGGGGCCAACGTCCTGACTTTC. This gives the protein CATSRDGTGRGANVLTF.

This clonotype was seen many times. This chain links TRBV2 with TRBJ1-3; D call uncertain. The CDR3 is made up of 12 amino acids. Germline V gene sequence: CDR1 SNHLY, CDR2 FYNNEI. V was shortened by 8 bases and J by 4 bases, with 9 bases between the two germline ends. CDR3 loop: CASAKVGNTIYF. CDR3 coding DNA: TGTGCCAGCGCCAAGGTCGGAAACACCATATATTTT.

This clonotype was counted only a few times. The CDR3 protein is CASSLIGPQEELFF. The DNA of the CDR3 is TGTGCCAGCAGTTTGATAGGACCGCAAGAGGAGCTGTTTTTT. The rearrangement links TRBV12-3 or TRBV12-4 to TRBJ2-2; the D is unclear. V lost 3 bases and J lost 10, with 15 bases in between. The CDR3 has 14 amino acids.

This chain connects TRBV6-5 to TRBJ2-3; D is uncertain. The CDR3 is 13 amino acids. V gave up 6 bases and J gave up 6 bases, with 13 bases separating them. From germline, CDR1 is MNHEY and CDR2 SVGAGI. CDR3 region: CASSHPGADTQYF. The CDR3 DNA reads TGTGCCAGCAGCCACCCCGGTGCGGATACGCAGTATTTT.

This clonotype was observed many times. V usage is TRBV12-3 or TRBV12-4 and J usage is TRBJ2-3, with 7 bases identical to TRBD2. The CDR3 loop spans 15 amino acids. Unmatched junction bases numbered 11, after V lost 6 bases and J lost 5 bases. DNA of the CDR3: TGTGCCAGCAGGGGGTCGGCGGGAGCTTTAGATACGCAGTATTTT. It translates to CASRGSAGALDTQYF.

This clonotype was seen a handful of times. V is TRBV5-1 and J is TRBJ1-4; TRBD1 aligns across 8 bases. The V gene's germline CDR1 is SGHRS and CDR2 YFSETQ. V lost 4 bases and J lost 6; bases outside the gene matches: 11. CDR3 length: 16 residues. The CDR3 DNA reads TGCGCCAGCAGCCCAAATCAGGGGGCGCGGGATGAAAAACTGTTTTTT. This codes for CASSPNQGARDEKLFF.

V and J are TRBV5-1 and TRBJ2-7, with D unresolved. Per the germline V gene, CDR1 is SGHRS and CDR2 is YFSETQ. This CDR3 is built from 14 residues. The V gene lost 2 bases and the J gene lost 2 bases, with 11 bases spanning the gap. CDR3 protein: CASSFGRTTYEQYF. In nucleotides, the CDR3 is TGCGCCAGCAGCTTCGGCAGAACCACCTACGAGCAGTACTTC.